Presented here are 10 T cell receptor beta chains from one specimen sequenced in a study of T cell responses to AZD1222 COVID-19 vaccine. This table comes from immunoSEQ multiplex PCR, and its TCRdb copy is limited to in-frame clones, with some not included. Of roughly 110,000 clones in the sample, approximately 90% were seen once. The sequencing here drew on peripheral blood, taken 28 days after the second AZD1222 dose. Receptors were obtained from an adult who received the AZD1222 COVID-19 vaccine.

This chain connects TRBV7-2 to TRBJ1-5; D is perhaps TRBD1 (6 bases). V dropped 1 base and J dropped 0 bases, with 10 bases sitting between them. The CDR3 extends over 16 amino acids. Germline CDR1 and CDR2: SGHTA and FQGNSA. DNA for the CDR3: TGTGCCAGCAGCTTAGTAGGGGGGGCTAGCAATCAGCCCCAGCATTTT. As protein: CASSLVGGASNQPQHF.

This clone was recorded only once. The DNA for the CDR3 is TGCGCCAGCAGCCCCCAGACAGTTAACTATGGCTACACCTTC. Protein: CASSPQTVNYGYTF. V is TRBV4-3 and J is TRBJ1-2; D perhaps matches TRBD1 (5 bases). The CDR3 length is 14 residues. V lost 4 bases, J lost 1 base, and 10 bases lay in between. Germline V gives CDR1 LGHNA, CDR2 YSLEER.

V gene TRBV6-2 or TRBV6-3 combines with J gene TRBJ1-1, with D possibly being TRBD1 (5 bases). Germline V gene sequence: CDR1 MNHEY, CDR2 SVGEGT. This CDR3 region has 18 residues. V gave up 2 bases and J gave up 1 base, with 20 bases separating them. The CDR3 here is CASSYPNRAPGTNTEAFF. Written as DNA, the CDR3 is TGTGCCAGCAGTTACCCGAACCGGGCCCCGGGGACGAACACTGAAGCTTTCTTT.

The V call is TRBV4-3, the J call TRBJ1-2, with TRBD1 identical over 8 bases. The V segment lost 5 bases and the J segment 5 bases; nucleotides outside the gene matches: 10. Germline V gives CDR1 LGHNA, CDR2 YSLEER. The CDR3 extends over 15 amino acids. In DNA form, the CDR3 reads TGCGCCAGCAGCACCCGACAGGGGTGGGATTATGGCTACACCTTC. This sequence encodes CASSTRQGWDYGYTF.

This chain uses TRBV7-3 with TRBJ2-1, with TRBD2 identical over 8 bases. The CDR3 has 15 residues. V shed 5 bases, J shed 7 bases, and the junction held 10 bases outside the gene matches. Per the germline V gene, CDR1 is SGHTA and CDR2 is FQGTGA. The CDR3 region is CASSLGSGGGNEQFF. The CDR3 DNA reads TGTGCCAGCAGCCTCGGGAGCGGGGGTGGTAATGAGCAGTTCTTC.

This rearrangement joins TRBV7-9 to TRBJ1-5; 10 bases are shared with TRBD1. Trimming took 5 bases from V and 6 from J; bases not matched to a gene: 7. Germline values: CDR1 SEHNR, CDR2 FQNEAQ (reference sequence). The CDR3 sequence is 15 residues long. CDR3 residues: CASSVGQGGLQPQHF. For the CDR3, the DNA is TGTGCCAGCAGCGTTGGACAGGGGGGTCTTCAGCCCCAGCATTTT.

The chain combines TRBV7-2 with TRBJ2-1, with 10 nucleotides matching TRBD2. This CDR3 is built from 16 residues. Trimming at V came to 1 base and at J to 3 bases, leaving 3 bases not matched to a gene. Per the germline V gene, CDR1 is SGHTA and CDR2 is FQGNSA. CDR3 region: CASSLVSSGGYNEQFF. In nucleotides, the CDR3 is TGTGCCAGCAGCTTAGTCTCTAGCGGGGGCTACAATGAGCAGTTCTTC.

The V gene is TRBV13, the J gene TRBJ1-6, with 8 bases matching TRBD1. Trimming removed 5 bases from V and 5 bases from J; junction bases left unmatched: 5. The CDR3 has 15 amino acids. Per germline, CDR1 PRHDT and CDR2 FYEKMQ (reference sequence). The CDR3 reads CASSNGQGHNSPLHF. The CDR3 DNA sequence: TGTGCCAGCAGCAATGGACAGGGTCATAATTCACCCCTCCACTTT.

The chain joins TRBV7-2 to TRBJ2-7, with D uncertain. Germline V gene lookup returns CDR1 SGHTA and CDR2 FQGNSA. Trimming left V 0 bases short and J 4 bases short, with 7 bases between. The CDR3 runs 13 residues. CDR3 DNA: TGTGCCAGCAGCTTAGCTGGCGGTTACGAGCAGTACTTC. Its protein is CASSLAGGYEQYF.

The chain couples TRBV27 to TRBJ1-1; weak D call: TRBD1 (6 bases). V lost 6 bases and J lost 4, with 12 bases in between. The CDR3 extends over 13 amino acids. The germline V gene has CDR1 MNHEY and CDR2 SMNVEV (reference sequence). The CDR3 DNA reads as TGTGCCAGCAGCCAACAGGGCCGCACTGAAGCTTTCTTT. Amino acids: CASSQQGRTEAFF.